The 19 T cell receptor beta chains in this list originate from one sample, sequenced in a study of shared clonotypes between healthy human individuals. Sequenced by immunoSEQ multiplex PCR; TCRdb stores in-frame clones only, minus some. The sample carries roughly 2,000,000 clones, about 95% recorded once. Naivety among CD8 cells was defined by CD45RO negativity and positive CCR7 selection, thereby excluding terminally differentiated effector memory CD45RA+ cells. The sample was naive CD8+ T cells sorted from blood. The receptors originated from a man between 18 and 29 years old in good health.

The rearrangement joins TRBV11-2 to TRBJ2-5; no clear D. CDR1 and CDR2 from the germline V gene are SGHAT and FQNNGV. The ends were cut back, 5 bases at V and 9 bases at J, with 10 bases in the middle. The CDR3 extends over 11 amino acids. CDR3 residues: CASSPGWAQYF. As DNA, the CDR3 is TGTGCCAGCAGCCCGGGTTGGGCCCAGTACTTC.

As for this clone: The junction differs from germline at one of its ends, possibly a read error. This chain joins TRBV7-6 and TRBJ2-2, with no clear D. Germline V gene sequence: CDR1 SGHVS, CDR2 FNYEAQ. The CDR3 loop spans 14 amino acids. The CDR3 nucleotides read TGTGCCAGCAGCTTACTAGGGAACCCCGGGGAGCTGTTTTTT. As protein: CASSLLGNPGELFF.

This chain links TRBV28 with TRBJ1-5; the D gene is possibly TRBD1 (5 bases). The CDR3 runs 14 residues. The germline V gene has CDR1 MDHEN and CDR2 SYDVKM. V was trimmed by 3 bases and J by 8 bases, leaving 14 bases between them. CDR3 nucleotide sequence: TGTGCCAGCAGTTTGAGGGGCAGCCTGGAGCCCCAGCATTTT. Translating gives CASSLRGSLEPQHF.

This chain links TRBV2 with TRBJ2-7; D is unresolved. Germline V lookup: CDR1 SNHLY, CDR2 FYNNEI. V lost 4 bases and J 7 bases, leaving 8 bases between the germline ends. The CDR3 is 11 residues long. The CDR3 loop is CASSGVWEQYF. DNA of the CDR3: TGTGCCAGCAGTGGTGTGTGGGAGCAGTACTTC.

The V and J genes are TRBV10-3 and TRBJ2-1, with D possibly TRBD2 on 6 matching bases. The V gene lost 4 bases and the J gene lost 0 bases, with 16 bases spanning the gap. The CDR3 is made up of 17 amino acids. The V gene's germline CDR1 is ENHRY and CDR2 SYGVKD. CDR3 region: CAISGGDFFSSYNEQFF. The CDR3 DNA is TGTGCCATCAGTGGGGGGGACTTCTTCAGCTCCTACAATGAGCAGTTCTTC.

On this clone itself: The same CDR3 arises from other DNA sequences in this sample as well. J is TRBJ2-7 and V is TRBV6-1; D is unresolved. Trimming shortened V by 2 bases and J by 0 bases, and 2 bases separated the two germline ends. The germline gives CDR1 MNHNS, CDR2 SASEGT. The CDR3 length is 12 residues. CDR3 in amino acids: CASSESSYEQYF. In nucleotides, the CDR3 is TGTGCCAGCAGTGAAAGCTCCTACGAGCAGTACTTC.

The chain recombines TRBV28 with TRBJ1-1; 8 nucleotides align to TRBD1. J gave up 0 bases and V 5 bases, and 5 bases lay outside the gene matches. There are 15 residues in the CDR3. CDR1 MDHEN and CDR2 SYDVKM come from the germline V gene. The CDR3 sequence: CASSPPGQVNTEAFF. The CDR3 bases are TGTGCCAGCAGTCCTCCGGGACAGGTGAACACTGAAGCTTTCTTT.

V usage is TRBV5-4 and J usage is TRBJ2-3, with a tentative D call TRBD1 (5 bases). V lost 0 bases to trimming and J lost 2 bases, with 19 bases between them. This CDR3 is 18 amino acids long. Looked up from germline, CDR1 is SGHNT and CDR2 is YYREEE (reference sequence). The CDR3 is CASSLDGQTKPLTDTQYF. As DNA, the CDR3 is TGTGCCAGCAGCTTGGATGGACAAACTAAACCCCTCACAGATACGCAGTATTTT. The full variable domain, with the rest looked up from reference TRBV5-4 and TRBJ2-3, is ETGVTQSPTHLIKTRGQQVTLRCSSQSGHNTVSWYQQALGQGPQFIFQYYREEENGRGNFPPRFSGLQFPNYSSELNVNALELDDSALYLCASSLDGQTKPLTDTQYFGPGTRLTVL.

The V call is TRBV4-3, the J call TRBJ2-1; 11 bases align to TRBD2. The CDR3 spans 15 residues. Germline loops: CDR1 LGHNA, CDR2 YSLEER. The V and J ends lost 5 bases and 6 bases, in that order; junction bases with no gene match: 6. CDR3 nucleotides: TGCGCCAGCAGCTCAGGGACTAGCGGAGCCAATGAGCAGTTCTTC. Its translation: CASSSGTSGANEQFF.

To note about this clone: The sample contains more than one DNA sequence encoding this CDR3. The rearrangement links TRBV4-1 to TRBJ1-1, with D perhaps matching TRBD1 (5 bases). The CDR3 runs 14 residues. Germline CDR1 MGHRA, CDR2 YSYEKL. Trimming shortened V by 1 base and J by 2 bases, and 8 bases separated the two germline ends. CDR3 bases: TGCGCCAGCAGCCAAGTAGACAGCAACACTGAAGCTTTCTTT. Translating it yields CASSQVDSNTEAFF.

The V gene is TRBV6-6, the J gene TRBJ2-7; D is unclear. Germline lookup yields CDR1 MNHNY and CDR2 SVGAGI (reference sequence). Trimming removed 2 bases from V and 7 bases from J, with 6 bases in between. The CDR3 covers 11 residues. CDR3 region: CASSYRREQYF. Here the CDR3 DNA reads TGTGCCAGCAGTTACCGGCGGGAGCAGTACTTC.

The V gene is TRBV4-3, the J gene TRBJ2-2; D not resolved. Germline V lookup: CDR1 LGHNA, CDR2 YSLEER. The CDR3 has 14 residues. V was trimmed by 3 bases and J by 1 base, leaving 6 bases between them. CDR3 sequence: CASSHLENTGELFF. As DNA, the CDR3 is TGCGCCAGCAGCCACCTAGAGAACACCGGGGAGCTGTTTTTT.

The chain carries TRBV27 and TRBJ2-7; the D call may be TRBD1 or TRBD2 (6 bases each). V gave up 1 base and J gave up 5 bases, with 12 bases separating them. Germline lookup yields CDR1 MNHEY and CDR2 SMNVEV (reference sequence). This CDR3 is built from 14 residues. The CDR3 coding sequence is TGTGCCAGCAGTTTATTCAGGGGAGGCGACGAGCAGTACTTC. Its protein product is CASSLFRGGDEQYF.

On this clone itself: The identical CDR3 is also encoded by other nucleotide sequences in the sample. The J gene is TRBJ2-7, the V gene TRBV5-1, with D perhaps matching TRBD1 (6 bases). Germline-derived CDR1 and CDR2 are SGHRS and YFSETQ. Trimming left V 2 bases short and J 4 bases short, with 10 bases between. This CDR3 region has 13 residues. CDR3: CASSFGQTYEQYF. The CDR3, as DNA: TGCGCCAGCAGCTTTGGACAGACTTACGAGCAGTACTTC. Combining the CDR3 with reference TRBV5-1 and TRBJ2-7 gives the whole variable domain KAGVTQTPRYLIKTRGQQVTLSCSPISGHRSVSWYQQTPGQGLQFLFEYFSETQRNKGNFPGRFSGRQFSNSRSEMNVSTLELGDSALYLCASSFGQTYEQYFGPGTRLTVT.

The chain employs TRBV10-2 and TRBJ2-5; 8 nucleotides line up with TRBD2. Unmatched junction bases numbered 10, after V lost 3 bases and J lost 4 bases. The CDR3 runs to 16 residues. CDR1 is WSHSY, CDR2 SAAADI, per germline. The CDR3 reads CASSELLAGLRETQYF. In DNA, the CDR3 is TGCGCCAGCAGTGAATTGTTAGCGGGGCTCAGAGAGACCCAGTACTTC.

This clone was counted a few times. The rearrangement links TRBV27 to TRBJ1-6; D unclear. Trimming shortened V by 10 bases and J by 9 bases, and 13 bases separated the two germline ends. The germline gives CDR1 MNHEY, CDR2 SMNVEV (reference sequence). The CDR3 is 12 residues long. CDR3 bases: TGTGCCACGGCTGGGGTATCTTCACCCCTCCACTTT. Translating gives CATAGVSSPLHF.

The chain's CDR3 is CASSSGQGLSHEQYF. CDR3 nucleotides: TGCGCCAGCAGCTCAGGACAGGGTCTTTCCCACGAGCAGTACTTC. J is TRBJ2-7 and V is TRBV5-1; 8 nucleotides agree with TRBD1. Germline CDR1 SGHRS, CDR2 YFSETQ. V lost 3 bases, J lost 5 bases, and 10 bases stayed unmatched. The CDR3 spans 15 residues.

A word on this clone: Other DNA sequences in the sample encode the same CDR3. J is TRBJ2-1 and V is TRBV7-9, with TRBD2 matching over 12 bases. The CDR3 is made up of 14 amino acids. Germline loops: CDR1 SEHNR, CDR2 FQNEAQ (reference sequence). V dropped 7 bases and J dropped 5; count of bases not matched to a gene: 3. CDR3 residues: CASIRLAGDNEQFF. Written as DNA, the CDR3 is TGTGCCAGCATTCGACTAGCGGGGGACAATGAGCAGTTCTTC.

V is TRBV5-1 and J is TRBJ1-2; D not resolved. Trimming took 0 bases from V and 4 from J, leaving 10 bases between them. Germline V gene sequence: CDR1 SGHRS, CDR2 YFSETQ. The CDR3 has 14 residues. CDR3 DNA: TGCGCCAGCAGCTTGGCCGTGGGCGTCTATGGCTACACCTTC. This encodes CASSLAVGVYGYTF.